These 12 T cell receptor beta chains were all obtained from the same sample, sequenced in a study of blood T cell repertoires in COVID-19. Produced via immunoSEQ multiplex PCR; TCRdb's table is partial and in-frame only. The sample has about 120,000 clones, around 86% seen once. The sample comprised peripheral blood. The receptors stem from a man of 80 years or more with acute or convalescent COVID-19.

The chain links TRBV11-2 to TRBJ1-5; D uncertain. The CDR3 extends over 14 amino acids. The germline gives CDR1 SGHAT, CDR2 FQNNGV. V lost 1 base and J 3 bases, leaving 7 bases between the germline ends. The CDR3, as DNA: TGTGCCAGCAGCTTAGGGCCAGACAATCAGCCCCAGCATTTT. Encoded protein: CASSLGPDNQPQHF.

The J gene is TRBJ2-7, the V gene TRBV5-1; 7 nucleotides line up with TRBD2. V trimming: 1 base; J trimming: 0 bases; junction bases outside the gene matches: 4. The CDR3 runs 15 residues. Germline V lookup: CDR1 SGHRS, CDR2 YFSETQ. The CDR3 bases are TGCGCCAGCAGCTTGTCGGGAGGCCACTCCTACGAGCAGTACTTC. Protein product: CASSLSGGHSYEQYF.

The chain couples TRBV7-2 to TRBJ2-7, with 8 bases fitting TRBD1. Germline CDR1 SGHTA, CDR2 FQGNSA. With 1 base clipped from V and 7 bases from J, the junction kept 6 bases outside the gene matches. The CDR3 is 14 residues long. CDR3 loop: CASSLGRTGKEQYF. For the CDR3, the DNA is TGTGCCAGCAGCTTAGGCAGGACAGGGAAAGAGCAGTACTTC. Full variable domain (rest looked up from reference TRBV7-2 and TRBJ2-7): GAGVSQSPSNKVTEKGKDVELRCDPISGHTALYWYRQSLGQGLEFLIYFQGNSAPDKSGLPSDRFSAERTGGSVSTLTIQRTQQEDSAVYLCASSLGRTGKEQYFGPGTRLTVT.

The DNA for the CDR3 is TGTGCCAGCAGCTTGGCGGACAGGGTACTTGGCTACACCTTC. As protein: CASSLADRVLGYTF. The genes are TRBV5-6 and TRBJ1-2, with 8 bases fitting TRBD1. From germline, CDR1 is SGHDT and CDR2 YYEEEE. The CDR3 runs 14 residues. V was clipped by 0 bases and J by 7 bases; unmatched bases: 5.

This rearrangement joins TRBV5-1 to TRBJ1-2; 9 bases map to TRBD1. Germline V lookup: CDR1 SGHRS, CDR2 YFSETQ. The CDR3 is 16 residues long. The V gene end was trimmed by 3 bases and the J gene end by 4 bases; junction bases not matched to a gene: 10. Written as DNA, the CDR3 is TGCGCCAGCAGCTCTACACCGGGACAGGGCTCCTATGGCTACACCTTC. Its translation: CASSSTPGQGSYGYTF.

The genes are TRBV18 and TRBJ1-1, with TRBD1 matching 9 bases. Germline V CDR1 and CDR2: KGHSH, LQKENI. The CDR3 is 14 amino acids. The trim removed 3 bases at V and 5 bases at J, leaving 4 bases unmatched. The chain's CDR3 is CASSPGQGETEAFF. For the CDR3, the DNA is TGTGCCAGCTCACCGGGACAGGGAGAAACTGAAGCTTTCTTT. The whole variable domain, filled in from reference TRBV18 and TRBJ1-1, reads NAGVMQNPRHLVRRRGQEARLRCSPMKGHSHVYWYRQLPEEGLKFMVYLQKENIIDESGMPKERFSAEFPKEGPSILRIQQVVRGDSAAYFCASSPGQGETEAFFGQGTRLTVV.

The chain carries TRBV3-1 (or the pseudogene TRBV3-2) and TRBJ1-1, with D perhaps TRBD1 (5 bases). The germline V gene has CDR1 LGHDT and CDR2 YNNKEL (reference sequence). The V end was cut by 5 bases, the J end by 1 base, with 8 bases between. The CDR3 is 13 amino acids. The CDR3 is CASSRTQNTEAFF. The CDR3, as DNA: TGTGCCAGCAGCAGGACACAGAACACTGAAGCTTTCTTT.

The rearrangement uses TRBV6-1 and TRBJ1-6; TRBD1 matches 8 bases. The CDR3 extends over 19 amino acids. Unmatched junction bases numbered 14, after V lost 3 bases and J lost 4 bases. Germline lookup yields CDR1 MNHNS and CDR2 SASEGT. CDR3: CASSERQGAWRGYNSPLHF. The DNA for the CDR3 is TGTGCCAGCAGTGAGCGGCAGGGGGCCTGGCGGGGATATAATTCACCCCTCCACTTT.

The CDR3 DNA follows: TGTGCCAGCTCACAAGGGACAGGGGGAGGTCCCCAGCATTTT. This sequence encodes CASSQGTGGGPQHF. The V and J genes are TRBV18 and TRBJ1-5; TRBD1 aligns across 11 bases. The germline CDR1 and CDR2 sequences are KGHSH and LQKENI. V dropped 4 bases and J dropped 10; count of bases not matched to a gene: 6. The CDR3 contains 14 residues.

CDR3 DNA: TGTGCCAGCAGCTTAGGAGGACAAACTGAAGCTTTCTTT. This translates into CASSLGGQTEAFF. The chain joins TRBV7-2 to TRBJ1-1; tentatively, D is TRBD1 (5 bases). The ends were cut back, 1 base at V and 5 bases at J, with 8 bases in the middle. This CDR3 has 13 amino acids. Germline V gene lookup returns CDR1 SGHTA and CDR2 FQGNSA.

This chain uses TRBV5-1 with TRBJ1-2; 7 nucleotides agree with TRBD1. CDR3 length: 15 residues. The junction had 6 bases not matched to a gene; V was cut back by 2 bases and J by 2 bases. Germline CDR1 is SGHRS and CDR2 is YFSETQ. This CDR3 reads CASSFRQGNNYGYTF. The CDR3, as DNA: TGCGCCAGCAGCTTTCGACAGGGAAACAACTATGGCTACACCTTC.

This chain joins TRBV4-3 and TRBJ1-2, with D possibly TRBD1 on 5 matching bases. Trimming cost V 1 base and J 7 bases, with 13 bases left between them. Germline V CDR1 and CDR2: LGHNA, YSLEER. This CDR3 spans 14 amino acids. The CDR3 protein is CASSQGRGVSGYTF. CDR3 bases: TGCGCCAGCAGCCAAGGTCGGGGGGTCTCTGGCTACACCTTC.